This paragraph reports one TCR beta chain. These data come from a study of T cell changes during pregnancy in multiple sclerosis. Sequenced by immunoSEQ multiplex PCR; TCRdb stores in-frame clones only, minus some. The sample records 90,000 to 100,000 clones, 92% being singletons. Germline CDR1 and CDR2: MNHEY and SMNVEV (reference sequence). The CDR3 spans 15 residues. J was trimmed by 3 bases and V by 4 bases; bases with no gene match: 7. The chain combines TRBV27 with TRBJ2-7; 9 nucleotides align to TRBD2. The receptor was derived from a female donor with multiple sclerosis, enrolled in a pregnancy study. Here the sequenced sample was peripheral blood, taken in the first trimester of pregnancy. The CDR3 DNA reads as TGTGCCAGCAGTTACGCGGCTAGCGGGATCTACGAGCAGTACTTC. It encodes CASSYAASGIYEQYF.